The 2 T cell receptor beta chains given below trace back to one sample, sequenced in a study of shared clonotypes between healthy human individuals. This table comes from immunoSEQ multiplex PCR, and its TCRdb copy is limited to in-frame clones, with some not included. The sample includes about 750,000 clones, about 92% of them seen just once. The naive CD8 subset, CD45RO-negative cells positively selected for CCR7, excluded terminally differentiated effector memory CD45RA+ cells. The source material was naive CD8+ T cells sorted from blood. Receptors were obtained from a man younger than 40 in good health.

The chain couples TRBV5-8 to TRBJ2-2; either TRBD1 or TRBD2 may fit D (5 bases each). V gave up 3 bases and J gave up 5 bases, with 14 bases separating them. In germline, CDR1 is SGHTS, CDR2 YDEGEE. This CDR3 is 15 amino acids long. CDR3 loop: CASSWGTSGTGELFF. The CDR3 nucleotides read TGTGCCAGCAGCTGGGGGACCTCGGGGACCGGGGAGCTGTTTTTT. The full variable domain, completed using reference TRBV5-8 and TRBJ2-2, is EAGVTQSPTHLIKTRGQQATLRCSPISGHTSVYWYQQALGLGLQFLLWYDEGEERNRGNFPPRFSGRQFPNYSSELNVNALELEDSALYLCASSWGTSGTGELFFGEGSRLTVL.

Here the CDR3 DNA reads TGTGCCAGCTCACCTTATACCGCCGGGACAGGGGACACTGAAGCTTTCTTT. Amino acids: CASSPYTAGTGDTEAFF. The chain links TRBV18 to TRBJ1-1, with 10 nucleotides matching TRBD1. J lost 3 bases, V lost 3 bases, and 10 bases had no gene match. The germline gives CDR1 KGHSH, CDR2 LQKENI. The CDR3 length is 17 residues.